The 23 T cell receptor beta chains listed next were all sequenced from one sample in a study of blood T cell repertoires in COVID-19 (dated by TCRdb to 2020 to 2021). Libraries were made using the immunoSEQ multiplex PCR assay. Not all clones reach the TCRdb copy of this immuneACCESS table, which keeps in-frame sequences only. Checked studies attribute under half of the gap to unresolved V genes and leave the rest unexplained. This sample is represented by about 110,000 clones; around four fifths of them were singletons. The ten largest clones take up 15% to 20% of the sample. The sample was peripheral blood. Every receptor here comes from a woman aged 55-70 years with acute or convalescent COVID-19.

The chain joins TRBV7-3 to TRBJ2-3; D gene uncertain. V lost 2 bases, J lost 6 bases, and 9 bases lay in between. Germline CDR1 and CDR2: SGHTA and FQGTGA. The CDR3 sequence is 13 residues long. The CDR3 loop is CASSLPESDTQYF. CDR3 nucleotides: TGTGCCAGCAGCTTACCTGAGTCGGATACGCAGTATTTT.

V gene TRBV14 combines with J gene TRBJ1-2; TRBD1 is a possible D gene (5 bases). This CDR3 contains 13 residues. CDR1 is SGHDN, CDR2 FVKESK, per germline. Trimming shortened V by 3 bases and J by 6 bases, and 11 bases separated the two germline ends. The CDR3 nucleotides are TGTGCCAGCAGCCACCAGGGTATCCATGGCTACACCTTC. The encoded protein is CASSHQGIHGYTF.

V gene TRBV7-9 combines with J gene TRBJ1-1, with a weak D call TRBD1 (5 bases). Germline loops: CDR1 SEHNR, CDR2 FQNEAQ (reference sequence). The CDR3 covers 14 residues. Trimming removed 6 bases at V and 4 bases at J, with 15 bases between. The CDR3 spells CASSLPGVPTEAFF. In nucleotides, the CDR3 is TGTGCCAGCAGTCTGCCGGGGGTCCCCACTGAAGCTTTCTTT.

CDR3 DNA sequence: TGTGCCAGCCTGGGACAGGGGCTAAATTCACCCCTCCACTTT. It yields the protein CASLGQGLNSPLHF. The chain couples TRBV28 to TRBJ1-6; 10 bases are a match to TRBD1. This CDR3 comprises 14 residues. CDR1 is MDHEN and CDR2 is SYDVKM in the germline V gene. The junction had 5 bases not matched to a gene; V was cut back by 8 bases and J by 7 bases. The complete variable domain, with remaining parts taken from reference TRBV28 and TRBJ1-6, reads DVKVTQSSRYLVKRTGEKVFLECVQDMDHENMFWYRQDPGLGLRLIYFSYDVKMKEKGDIPEGYSVSREKKERFSLILESASTNQTSMYLCASLGQGLNSPLHFGNGTRLTVT.

Only a few counts were recorded for this clone. This rearrangement joins TRBV11-3 to TRBJ2-1; TRBD2 matches at 7 bases. The CDR3 runs 14 residues. The ends lost 3 bases at V and 6 bases at J; junction bases unmatched: 5. Per germline, CDR1 SGHNT and CDR2 YENEEA. CDR3 sequence: CASSLEGLVNEQFF. CDR3 in DNA: TGTGCCAGCAGCTTGGAAGGACTAGTCAATGAGCAGTTCTTC.

The chain couples TRBV30 to TRBJ2-5, with TRBD1 identical over 7 bases. Germline V gene data show CDR1 as GTSNPN and CDR2 as SVGIG (reference sequence). J lost 4 bases, V lost 1 base, and 18 bases had no gene match. This CDR3 contains 18 residues. This CDR3 is CAWSANRGQGVQRETQYF. DNA for the CDR3: TGTGCCTGGAGTGCCAACCGCGGGCAGGGGGTACAGAGAGAGACCCAGTACTTC.

The genes are TRBV19 and TRBJ2-7; TRBD2 is a possible D gene (5 bases). The CDR3 runs 13 residues. The V gene lost 3 bases and the J gene lost 8 bases, with 14 bases spanning the gap. Germline V gene sequence: CDR1 LNHDA, CDR2 SQIVND (reference sequence). The CDR3 DNA sequence: TGTGCCAGTAGTATCGGGGTAAGCGTAAAGCAGTACTTC. Its protein is CASSIGVSVKQYF.

The V and J genes are TRBV24-1 and TRBJ1-1; weak D call: TRBD1 (6 bases). The CDR3 has 13 residues. V lost 7 bases and J 2 bases, leaving 10 bases between the germline ends. Germline CDR1 reads KGHDR; CDR2 reads SFDVKD. The CDR3 DNA follows: TGTGCCACCAGGGACAGACCAAACACTGAAGCTTTCTTT. Its protein product is CATRDRPNTEAFF.

The genes are TRBV28 and TRBJ1-5; the D gene is possibly TRBD1 (5 bases). The CDR3 runs to 14 residues. Germline V gene sequence: CDR1 MDHEN, CDR2 SYDVKM. V lost 3 bases and J lost 5, with 11 bases in between. The DNA of the CDR3 is TGTGCCAGCAGTTTGAGACAGTCTTATCAGCCCCAGCATTTT. As protein: CASSLRQSYQPQHF.

The chain is built from TRBV9 and TRBJ2-3; the match to TRBD1 covers 9 bases. The germline V gene has CDR1 SGDLS and CDR2 YYNGEE. J gave up 4 bases and V 0 bases, and 9 bases lay outside the gene matches. This CDR3 region has 17 residues. The CDR3 bases are TGTGCCAGCAGCGTAGTACCGTCGGGACAGGGAGCAGATACGCAGTATTTT. Its protein product is CASSVVPSGQGADTQYF.

The chain combines TRBV11-2 with TRBJ1-1; 7 bases align to TRBD1. After removal of 5 bases from V and 5 bases from J, the junction contained 11 bases not matched to a gene. This CDR3 region has 15 residues. Germline V CDR1 and CDR2: SGHAT, FQNNGV. The CDR3 sequence: CASSTGRGLWTEAFF. DNA for the CDR3: TGTGCCAGCAGCACCGGGAGGGGGCTTTGGACTGAAGCTTTCTTT.

This chain uses TRBV18 with TRBJ1-2; no clear D. The V and J ends lost 1 base and 7 bases respectively, with 13 bases between them. This CDR3 has 14 amino acids. CDR1 is KGHSH and CDR2 is LQKENI in the germline V gene. Here the CDR3 reads CASSPRRLDIGYTF. CDR3 sequence (DNA): TGTGCCAGCTCACCACGCAGACTTGATATTGGCTACACCTTC.

This chain uses TRBV5-5 with TRBJ1-5; D perhaps matches TRBD1 (6 bases). CDR1 and CDR2 from the germline V gene are SGHKS and YYEKEE (reference sequence). CDR3 size: 14 residues. V gave up 7 bases and J gave up 4 bases, with 15 bases separating them. The CDR3 is CASSTGWGNQPQHF. The CDR3 region has the DNA TGTGCCAGCTCGACAGGCTGGGGGAATCAGCCCCAGCATTTT.

The CDR3 sequence: CASSIDQTGELFF. The CDR3 DNA reads TGTGCCAGTAGTATAGATCAGACCGGGGAGCTGTTTTTT. V gene TRBV19 combines with J gene TRBJ2-2; D ambiguous. CDR1 LNHDA and CDR2 SQIVND come from the germline V gene (reference sequence). Trimming cost V 0 bases and J 5 bases, with 4 bases left between them. The CDR3 runs to 13 residues.

This clone came up a few times. The V and J genes are TRBV9 and TRBJ1-2; 9 bases line up with TRBD1. V shed 4 bases, J shed 4 bases, and the junction held 8 bases outside the gene matches. This CDR3 contains 15 residues. Germline V lookup: CDR1 SGDLS, CDR2 YYNGEE. The CDR3 spells CASSPQQGAVYGYTF. The DNA of the CDR3 is TGTGCCAGCAGCCCGCAACAGGGGGCTGTCTATGGCTACACCTTC.

The chain recombines TRBV4-3 with TRBJ1-5; 7 nucleotides match TRBD1. J gave up 5 bases and V 0 bases, and 13 bases lay outside the gene matches. CDR3 length equals 18 residues. Germline V gene data show CDR1 as LGHNA and CDR2 as YSLEER. The CDR3 coding sequence is TGCGCCAGCAGCCAAGATACTGTTGTTCAGGGGGTCCATCAGCCCCAGCATTTT. This gives the protein CASSQDTVVQGVHQPQHF.

V is TRBV28 and J is TRBJ2-3, with 7 nucleotides matching TRBD2. This CDR3 has 18 residues. J lost 4 bases, V lost 7 bases, and 20 bases had no gene match. The germline gives CDR1 MDHEN, CDR2 SYDVKM. The CDR3 DNA follows: TGTGCCAGCACTGCCGGGGGGACCGGGTGGTATGCGGCAGATACGCAGTATTTT. Its translation is CASTAGGTGWYAADTQYF.

This clone was counted between two and nine times. Other DNA sequences in the sample encode the same CDR3. This sequence joins TRBV7-2 and TRBJ1-5; D is perhaps TRBD1 (5 bases). V lost 0 bases, J lost 4 bases, and 7 bases lay in between. Germline V CDR1 and CDR2: SGHTA, FQGNSA. The length of the CDR3 is 14 residues. The CDR3 DNA sequence: TGTGCCAGCAGCTTAGCCGGGGGGAATCAGCCCCAGCATTTT. Its protein product is CASSLAGGNQPQHF.

In the case of this clone: One end of the junction is discordant with germline, which a read error may explain. J is TRBJ2-2 and V is TRBV7-7; 9 nucleotides line up with TRBD2. The CDR3 consists of 17 residues. CDR1 SSHAT and CDR2 FNYEAQ come from the germline V gene (reference sequence). This CDR3 is CASSLVPRGGNTGELFF. For the CDR3, the DNA is TGTGCTAGCAGCTTAGTCCCGCGGGGGGGGAACACCGGGGAGCTGTTTTTT.

This clone has only one observation. Other DNA sequences of this sample code for an identical CDR3. The chain recombines TRBV18 with TRBJ1-2, with D perhaps TRBD1 (6 bases). Germline V gene data show CDR1 as KGHSH and CDR2 as LQKENI. This CDR3 is built from 13 residues. V lost 3 bases to trimming and J lost 2 bases, with 7 bases between them. The DNA of the CDR3 is TGTGCCAGCTCACCTGGACAGAACTATGGCTACACCTTC. It encodes CASSPGQNYGYTF.

The chain joins TRBV2 to TRBJ2-2; 9 positions match TRBD1. The junction had 1 base not matched to a gene; V was cut back by 5 bases and J by 3 bases. The CDR3 length is 14 residues. The germline V gene encodes CDR1 SNHLY and CDR2 FYNNEI. The CDR3 here is CASSRTGDTGELFF. DNA for the CDR3: TGTGCCAGCAGTCGGACAGGGGACACCGGGGAGCTGTTTTTT.

The chain links TRBV4-2 to TRBJ2-5, with 7 bases that match TRBD1. V was pared by 0 bases and J by 7 bases, with 2 bases of the junction left unmatched. Looked up from germline, CDR1 is LGHNA and CDR2 is YNFKEQ. The CDR3 has 13 amino acids. The CDR3 sequence is CASSQDEGATQYF. In DNA, the CDR3 is TGTGCCAGCAGCCAAGATGAGGGGGCGACCCAGTACTTC.

The chain employs TRBV7-3 and TRBJ1-1; 7 bases map to TRBD1. Germline V gene data show CDR1 as SGHTA and CDR2 as FQGTGA. The J segment lost 0 bases and the V segment lost 5 bases, leaving 6 bases of the junction unmatched. The CDR3 sequence is 15 residues long. This CDR3 reads CASSQSGQLNTEAFF. The CDR3 DNA follows: TGTGCCAGCAGCCAATCGGGACAGTTGAACACTGAAGCTTTCTTT.